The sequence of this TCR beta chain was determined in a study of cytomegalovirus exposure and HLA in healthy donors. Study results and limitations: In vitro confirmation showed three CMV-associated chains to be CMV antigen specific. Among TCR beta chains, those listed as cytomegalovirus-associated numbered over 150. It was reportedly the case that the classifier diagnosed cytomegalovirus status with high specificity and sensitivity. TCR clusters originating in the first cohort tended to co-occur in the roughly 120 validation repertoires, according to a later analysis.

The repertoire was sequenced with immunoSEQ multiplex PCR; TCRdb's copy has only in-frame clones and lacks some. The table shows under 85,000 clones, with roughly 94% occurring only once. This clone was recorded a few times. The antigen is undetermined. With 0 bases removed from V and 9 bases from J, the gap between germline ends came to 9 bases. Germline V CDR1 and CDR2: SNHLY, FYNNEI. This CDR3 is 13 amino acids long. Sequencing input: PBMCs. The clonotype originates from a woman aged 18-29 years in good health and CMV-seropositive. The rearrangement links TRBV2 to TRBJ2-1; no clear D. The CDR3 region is CASSEALVGEQFF. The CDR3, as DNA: TGTGCCAGCAGTGAAGCGCTTGTCGGTGAGCAGTTCTTC.